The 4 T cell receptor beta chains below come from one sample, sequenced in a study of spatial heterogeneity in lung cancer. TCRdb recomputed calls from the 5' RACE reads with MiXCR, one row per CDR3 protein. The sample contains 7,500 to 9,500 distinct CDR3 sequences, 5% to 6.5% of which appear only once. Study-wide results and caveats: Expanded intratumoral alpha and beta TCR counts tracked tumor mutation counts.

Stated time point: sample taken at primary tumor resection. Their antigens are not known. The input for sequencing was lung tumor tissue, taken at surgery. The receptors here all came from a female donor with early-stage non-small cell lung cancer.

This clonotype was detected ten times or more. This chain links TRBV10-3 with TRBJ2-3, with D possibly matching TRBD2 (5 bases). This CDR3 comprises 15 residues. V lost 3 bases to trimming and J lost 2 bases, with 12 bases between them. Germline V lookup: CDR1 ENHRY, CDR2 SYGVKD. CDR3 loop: CAISDGISNTDTQYF. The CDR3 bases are TGTGCCATCAGTGACGGGATTTCAAACACAGATACGCAGTATTTT.

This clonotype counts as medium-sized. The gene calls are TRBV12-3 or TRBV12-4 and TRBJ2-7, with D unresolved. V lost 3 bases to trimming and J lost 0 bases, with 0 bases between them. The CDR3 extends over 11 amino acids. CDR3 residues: CASSFSYEQYF. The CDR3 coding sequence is TGTGCCAGCAGTTTCTCCTACGAGCAGTACTTC.

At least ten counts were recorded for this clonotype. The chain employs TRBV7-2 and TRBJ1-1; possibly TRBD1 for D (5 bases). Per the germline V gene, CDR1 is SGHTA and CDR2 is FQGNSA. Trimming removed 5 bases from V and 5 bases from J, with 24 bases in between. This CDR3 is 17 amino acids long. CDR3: CASSLPRQGSGRTEAFF. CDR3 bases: TGTGCCAGCAGCCTCCCAAGGCAGGGTAGCGGAAGGACTGAAGCTTTCTTT.

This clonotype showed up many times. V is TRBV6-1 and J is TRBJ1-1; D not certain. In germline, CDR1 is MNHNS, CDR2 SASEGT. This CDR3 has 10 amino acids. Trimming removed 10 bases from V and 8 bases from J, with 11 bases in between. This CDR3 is CATRKYEAFF. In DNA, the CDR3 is TGTGCCACCCGGAAATACGAAGCTTTCTTT.